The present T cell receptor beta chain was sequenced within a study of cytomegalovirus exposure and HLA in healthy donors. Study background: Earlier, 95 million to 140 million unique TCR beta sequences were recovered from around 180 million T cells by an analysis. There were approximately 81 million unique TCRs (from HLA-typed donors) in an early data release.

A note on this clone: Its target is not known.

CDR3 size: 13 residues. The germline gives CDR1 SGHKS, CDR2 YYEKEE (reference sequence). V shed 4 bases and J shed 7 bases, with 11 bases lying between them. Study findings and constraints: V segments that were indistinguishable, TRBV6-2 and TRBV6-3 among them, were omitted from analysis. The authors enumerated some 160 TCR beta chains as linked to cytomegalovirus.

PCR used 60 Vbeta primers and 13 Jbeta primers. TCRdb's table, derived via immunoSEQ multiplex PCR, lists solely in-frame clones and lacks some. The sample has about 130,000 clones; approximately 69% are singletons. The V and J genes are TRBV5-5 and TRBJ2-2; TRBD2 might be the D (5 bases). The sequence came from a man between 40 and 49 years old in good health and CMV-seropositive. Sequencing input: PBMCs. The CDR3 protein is CASSTGNLGELFF. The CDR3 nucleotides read TGTGCCAGCAGCACCGGGAATCTCGGGGAGCTGTTTTTT.